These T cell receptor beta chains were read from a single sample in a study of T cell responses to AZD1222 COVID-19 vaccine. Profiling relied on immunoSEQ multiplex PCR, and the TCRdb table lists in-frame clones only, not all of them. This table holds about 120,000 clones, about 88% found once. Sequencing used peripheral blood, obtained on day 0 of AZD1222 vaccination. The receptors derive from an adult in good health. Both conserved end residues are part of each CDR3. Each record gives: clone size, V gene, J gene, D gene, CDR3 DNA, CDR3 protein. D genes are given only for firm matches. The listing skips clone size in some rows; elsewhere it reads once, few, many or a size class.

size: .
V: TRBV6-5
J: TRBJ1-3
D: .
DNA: TGTGCCAGCAGTTACGTTGCGTCCGATGGAAACACCATATATTTT
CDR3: CASSYVASDGNTIYF

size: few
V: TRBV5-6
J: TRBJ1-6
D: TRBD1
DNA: TGTGCCAGCAGCTTAACAGGGGAAGGGTCACCCCTCCACTTT
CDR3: CASSLTGEGSPLHF

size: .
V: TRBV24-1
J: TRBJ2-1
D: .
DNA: TGTGCCACCAGTTCTGAGACAGGATACAATGAGCAGTTCTTC
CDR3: CATSSETGYNEQFF

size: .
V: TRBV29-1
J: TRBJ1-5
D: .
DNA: TGCAGTCCATCCATTCGGGGGATAGGCAATCAGCCCCAGCATTTT
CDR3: CSPSIRGIGNQPQHF

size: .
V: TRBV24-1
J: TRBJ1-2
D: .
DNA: TGTGCCACCAGTGGGGGGTCCAACTATGGCTACACCTTC
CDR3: CATSGGSNYGYTF

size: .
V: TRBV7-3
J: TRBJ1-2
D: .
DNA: TGTGCCAGCAGCCAAACGGGGGACCGTAACTATGGCTACACCTTC
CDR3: CASSQTGDRNYGYTF

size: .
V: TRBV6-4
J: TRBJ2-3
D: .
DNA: TGTGCCAGCAGACCCCCCGTAGGGTCAGATACGCAGTATTTT
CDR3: CASRPPVGSDTQYF

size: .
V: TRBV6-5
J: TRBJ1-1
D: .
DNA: TGTGCCAGCAGGGAGGGACGGGGCACTGAAGCTTTCTTT
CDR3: CASREGRGTEAFF

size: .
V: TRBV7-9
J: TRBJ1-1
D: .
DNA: TGTGCCAGCAGCCTAGGACACATGAACACTGAAGCTTTCTTT
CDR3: CASSLGHMNTEAFF

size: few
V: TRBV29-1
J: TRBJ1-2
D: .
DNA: TGCAGCGTCCCAATGGGGGGCTACACCTTC
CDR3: CSVPMGGYTF

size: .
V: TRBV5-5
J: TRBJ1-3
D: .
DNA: TGTGCCAGCAGCCCTTATTGGGGCTCTGGAAACACCATATATTTT
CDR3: CASSPYWGSGNTIYF

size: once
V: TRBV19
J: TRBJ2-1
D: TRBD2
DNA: TGTGCCAGTAGTAACCTGCGGGGGGTCGATGAGCAGTTCTTC
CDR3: CASSNLRGVDEQFF

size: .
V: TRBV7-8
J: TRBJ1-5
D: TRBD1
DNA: TGTGCCAGCAGCTTAGCGGCGGGGGGACAGGGACAGCCCCAGCATTTT
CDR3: CASSLAAGGQGQPQHF

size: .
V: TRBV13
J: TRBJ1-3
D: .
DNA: TGTGCCAGCAGCAAAAATGAAGACACCATATATTTT
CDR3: CASSKNEDTIYF

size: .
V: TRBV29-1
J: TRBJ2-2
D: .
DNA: TGCAGCGCTGCAATTGGCGGTTTCACCGGGGAGCTGTTTTTT
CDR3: CSAAIGGFTGELFF

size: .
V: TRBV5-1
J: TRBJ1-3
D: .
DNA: TGCGCCAGCCGCTTTTCGGACTCTGGAAACACCATATATTTT
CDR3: CASRFSDSGNTIYF

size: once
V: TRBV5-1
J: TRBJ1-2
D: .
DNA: TGCGCCAGCAGCTTGGCGACGCCCTATGGCTACACCTTC
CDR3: CASSLATPYGYTF

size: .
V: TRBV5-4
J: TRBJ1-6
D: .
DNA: TGTGCCAGCAGCTTTACGGGTTACAATTCACCCCTCCACTTT
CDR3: CASSFTGYNSPLHF

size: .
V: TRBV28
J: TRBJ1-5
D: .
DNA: TGTGCCATTAGGGGGATCCCCAATCAGCCCCAGCATTTT
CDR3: CAIRGIPNQPQHF

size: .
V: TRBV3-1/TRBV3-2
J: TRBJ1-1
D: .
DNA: TGTGCCAGCAGCCACCTGATTTGGGGAAGTGAAGCTTTCTTT
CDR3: CASSHLIWGSEAFF

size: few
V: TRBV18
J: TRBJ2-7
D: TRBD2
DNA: TGTGCCAGCTCACCACCGGCAGCGGGGGTCTACGAGCAGTACTTC
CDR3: CASSPPAAGVYEQYF

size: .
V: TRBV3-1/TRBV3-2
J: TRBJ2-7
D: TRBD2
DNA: TGTGCCAGCAGCCATACCGGGACTAGCGGGATCTACGAGCAGTACTTC
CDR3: CASSHTGTSGIYEQYF

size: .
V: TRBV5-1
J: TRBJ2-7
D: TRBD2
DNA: TGCGCCAGCAGCCTCCAAGGCGCGGGAGACGAGCAGTACTTC
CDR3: CASSLQGAGDEQYF

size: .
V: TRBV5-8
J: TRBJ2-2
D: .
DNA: TGTGCCAGCAGCTTGCCGGGGATCTTTGTCGGGGAGCTGTTTTTT
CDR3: CASSLPGIFVGELFF

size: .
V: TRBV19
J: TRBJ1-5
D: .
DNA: TGTGCCAGTCGACAGGTACCCACCTCGCGGGTGCCCCAGCATTTT
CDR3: CASRQVPTSRVPQHF

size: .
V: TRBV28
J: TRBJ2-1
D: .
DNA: TGTGCCAGCGGGATCTACGATGAGCAGTTCTTC
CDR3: CASGIYDEQFF

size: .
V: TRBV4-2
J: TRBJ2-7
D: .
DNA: TGTGCCAGCAGCCAAGATACGGGGAGCTACGAGCAGTACTTC
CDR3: CASSQDTGSYEQYF

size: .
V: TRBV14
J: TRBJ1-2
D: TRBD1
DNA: TGTGCCAGCAGCCAGGCCGGGACAGGGGGCTCTGGCTACACCTTC
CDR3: CASSQAGTGGSGYTF

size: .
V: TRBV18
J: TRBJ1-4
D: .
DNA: TGTGCCAGCTCACCACTGAGTGGGGGGCTAGGTGAAAAACTGTTTTTT
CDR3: CASSPLSGGLGEKLFF

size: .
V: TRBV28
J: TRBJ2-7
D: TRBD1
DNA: TGTGCCAGCAGTTTAGATGCAGGGGGTGAGCAGTACTTC
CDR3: CASSLDAGGEQYF

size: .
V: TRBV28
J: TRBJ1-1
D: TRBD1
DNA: TGTGCCAGCAGTCCGCCGGGACAGGGGAACACTGAAGCTTTCTTT
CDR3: CASSPPGQGNTEAFF

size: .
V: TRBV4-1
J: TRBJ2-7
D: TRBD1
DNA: TGCGCCAGCACCCAAACAGCAGGGGGACCGACGGAGCAGTACTTC
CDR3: CASTQTAGGPTEQYF

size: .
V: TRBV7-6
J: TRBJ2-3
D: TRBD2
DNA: TGTGCCAGCAGCTTTTTTACTAGCGGGAGCGCAGATACGCAGTATTTT
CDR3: CASSFFTSGSADTQYF

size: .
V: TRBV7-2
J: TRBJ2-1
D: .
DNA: TGTGCCAGCAGCTCTTTGGGGTGGGAGCAGTTCTTC
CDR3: CASSSLGWEQFF

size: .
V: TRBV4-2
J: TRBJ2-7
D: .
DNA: TGTGCCAGCAGCCGGGCTGGGACGGAAGCCTACGAGCAGTACTTC
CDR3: CASSRAGTEAYEQYF

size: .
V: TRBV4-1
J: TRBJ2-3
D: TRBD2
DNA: TGCGCCAGCAGCCAACCTGCCCTTCGCGGGGGGGTAAGCACAGATACGCAGTATTTT
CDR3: CASSQPALRGGVSTDTQYF

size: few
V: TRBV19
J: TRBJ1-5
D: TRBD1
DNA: TGTGCCAGTAGTACGCAAACAGGGGTTCAGCCCCAGCATTTT
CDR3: CASSTQTGVQPQHF

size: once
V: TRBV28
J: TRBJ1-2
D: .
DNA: TGTGCCACTACACGTTATGGCTACACCTTC
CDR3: CATTRYGYTF

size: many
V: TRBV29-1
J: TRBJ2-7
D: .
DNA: TGCAGCGTATCACAGGCCTACGAGCAGTACTTC
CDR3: CSVSQAYEQYF

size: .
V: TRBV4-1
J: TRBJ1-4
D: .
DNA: TGCGCCAGCAGGGAAGGGGCCAATGAAAAACTGTTTTTT
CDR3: CASREGANEKLFF

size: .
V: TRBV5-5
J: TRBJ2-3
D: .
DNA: TGTGCCAGCAGCTCCCCCGGGGGCACAGATACGCAGTATTTT
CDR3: CASSSPGGTDTQYF

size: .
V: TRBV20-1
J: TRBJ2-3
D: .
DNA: TGCAGTGCTAGCGAACATACGCAGTATTTT
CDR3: CSASEHTQYF

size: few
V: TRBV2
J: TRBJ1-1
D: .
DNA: TGTGCCAGCACCGTAGGGGAGAACACTGAAGCTTTCTTT
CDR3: CASTVGENTEAFF

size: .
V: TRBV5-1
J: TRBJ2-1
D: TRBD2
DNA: TGCGCCAGCAGGGCTAGCGGCAATGAGCAGTTCTTC
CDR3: CASRASGNEQFF

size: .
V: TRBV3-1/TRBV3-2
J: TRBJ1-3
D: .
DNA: TGTGCCAGCAGCCAGGACGAGATCACTGGAAACACCATATATTTT
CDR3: CASSQDEITGNTIYF

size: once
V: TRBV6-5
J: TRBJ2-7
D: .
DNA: TGTGCCAGCAGTTGGGGACTTACCTCCTACGAGCAGTACTTC
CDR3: CASSWGLTSYEQYF

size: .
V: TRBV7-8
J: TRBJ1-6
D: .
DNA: TGTGCCAGCAGCTTAAGCTACAACTCGAAAGATTCACCCCTCCACTTT
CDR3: CASSLSYNSKDSPLHF

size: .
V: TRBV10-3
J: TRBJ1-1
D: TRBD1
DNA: TGTGCCATCAGCAGACAGGGACCGAACACTGAAGCTTTCTTT
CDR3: CAISRQGPNTEAFF

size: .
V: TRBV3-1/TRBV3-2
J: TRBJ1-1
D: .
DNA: TGTGCCAGCAGTCAACTTAACTGGGGGGTGGGTGAAGCTTTCTTT
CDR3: CASSQLNWGVGEAFF

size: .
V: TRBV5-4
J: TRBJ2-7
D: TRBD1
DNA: TGTGCCAGCAGCGATCTCCGGGACAGGGGCGAGCAGTACTTC
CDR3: CASSDLRDRGEQYF

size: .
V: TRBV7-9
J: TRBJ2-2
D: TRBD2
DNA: TGTGCCCCCTCAGGGACTAGCGGGGCGAACACCGGGGAGCTGTTTTTT
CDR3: CAPSGTSGANTGELFF

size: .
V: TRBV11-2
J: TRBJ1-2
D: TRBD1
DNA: TGTGCCAGCAGCTTAGAAAGGGGACAGTTTGGCTACACCTTC
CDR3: CASSLERGQFGYTF